These T cell receptor beta chains were read from a single sample in a study of CD8 T cells in Susac syndrome. TCRdb processed the immunoSEQ multiplex PCR reads anew with MiXCR; each CDR3 protein has one entry. Found here are approximately 210,000 distinct CDR3 sequences, about 95% of them singletons; the top ten hold over 0.15%. Sequencing input: CD4+ T cells from PBMCs. The receptor source for this set is a human donor with Susac syndrome. Each CDR3 is given with its conserved first and last residue. Fields, in order: CDR3 protein, CDR3 DNA, J gene, D gene, clone size, V gene. D genes are given only for firm matches. Clone sizes are given selectively: once, few, many, or a class where the clone is expanded.

CASSLQGGQGSYEQYF,TGCGCCAGCAGCTTACAGGGCGGACAGGGCTCCTACGAGCAGTACTTC,TRBJ2-7,TRBD1,NA,TRBV5-1
CASSLALRGQGRYGYTF,TGTGCCAGCAGCTTGGCCCTAAGGGGACAGGGTCGCTATGGCTACACCTTC,TRBJ1-2,TRBD1,NA,TRBV5-6
CAWSVTGANYGYTF,TGTGCCTGGAGTGTAACAGGGGCTAACTATGGCTACACCTTC,TRBJ1-2,TRBD1,once,TRBV30
CASSPDRGEEKLFF,TGCGCCAGCAGCCCGGACAGGGGAGAGGAAAAACTGTTTTTT,TRBJ1-4,TRBD1,NA,TRBV5-1
CASSGAGLPYNSPLHF,TGTGCCAGCAGTGGCGCAGGGCTACCTTATAATTCACCCCTCCACTTT,TRBJ1-6,NA,few,TRBV6-1
CASSQEGGLKYEQYF,TGCGCCAGCAGCCAAGAGGGGGGGTTAAAATACGAGCAGTACTTC,TRBJ2-7,TRBD2,once,TRBV4-1
CASAVGSDRYQETQYF,TGTGCTAGTGCAGTCGGCAGTGACAGATACCAAGAGACCCAGTACTTC,TRBJ2-5,NA,NA,TRBV12-5
CASSGGRRNYGYTF,TGTGCCAGCAGCGGAGGACGGAGGAACTATGGCTACACCTTC,TRBJ1-2,NA,NA,TRBV9
CASSPAGGAYNEQFF,TGTGCCAGCAGCCCGGCGGGGGGTGCCTACAATGAGCAGTTCTTC,TRBJ2-1,TRBD2,NA,TRBV28
CASSSIRGQGARYTEAFF,TGTGCCAGCAGCTCCATTCGGGGACAGGGGGCGCGGTACACTGAAGCTTTCTTT,TRBJ1-1,TRBD1,NA,TRBV9
CASSLRNSYNEQFF,TGTGCCAGCAGCCTACGGAACTCCTACAATGAGCAGTTCTTC,TRBJ2-1,NA,NA,TRBV5-5
CSVARAGETQYF,TGCAGCGTTGCAAGGGCCGGAGAGACCCAGTACTTC,TRBJ2-5,NA,once,TRBV29-1
CASSALTGTGSGYTF,TGTGCCAGCAGCGCCCTAACGGGGACAGGGTCCGGCTACACCTTC,TRBJ1-2,TRBD1,NA,TRBV11-2
CASSINADTGELFF,TGTGCCAGTAGTATTAATGCCGACACCGGGGAGCTGTTTTTT,TRBJ2-2,NA,NA,TRBV19
CASSRTIGDEQFF,TGTGCCAGCAGTCGGACTATCGGCGATGAGCAGTTCTTC,TRBJ2-1,NA,NA,TRBV6-5
CASSLADTLYEQYF,TGTGCCAGCAGCTTAGCCGATACCCTCTACGAGCAGTACTTC,TRBJ2-7,NA,once,TRBV11-2
CAWSQDNYGYTF,TGTGCCTGGAGTCAGGACAACTATGGCTACACCTTC,TRBJ1-2,NA,NA,TRBV30
CAWMGQGLGPQHF,TGTGCCTGGATGGGACAGGGACTAGGGCCCCAGCATTTT,TRBJ1-5,TRBD1,NA,TRBV30
CASSNEGQYTF,TGTGCCAGCAGTAACGAGGGACAGTACACCTTC,TRBJ1-2,TRBD1,NA,TRBV6-6
CASSPDSGSDEQFF,TGTGCCAGCTCACCAGACTCTGGGAGCGATGAGCAGTTCTTC,TRBJ2-1,NA,NA,TRBV18
CASSQGTGQPQHF,TGCGCCAGCAGCCAAGGGACAGGGCAGCCCCAGCATTTT,TRBJ1-5,TRBD1,NA,TRBV4-3
CASSLGGATYEQYF,TGTGCCAGCAGCTTAGGGGGGGCCACCTACGAGCAGTACTTC,TRBJ2-7,NA,NA,TRBV7-2
CATSRLPGQSNQPQHF,TGTGCCACCAGCAGACTCCCGGGACAGAGCAATCAGCCCCAGCATTTT,TRBJ1-5,TRBD1,NA,TRBV15
CASSQDRYSTEAFF,TGCGCCAGCAGCCAAGACAGGTACAGCACTGAAGCTTTCTTT,TRBJ1-1,NA,once,TRBV4-3
CSVGLLPSDTQYF,TGCAGCGTTGGTCTTCTCCCTAGCGATACGCAGTATTTT,TRBJ2-3,NA,NA,TRBV29-1
CASSQDRGAGFYEQYF,TGTGCCAGCAGCCAAGATCGGGGGGCAGGGTTCTACGAGCAGTACTTC,TRBJ2-7,NA,NA,TRBV14
CSARDDRTSPAQPQHF,TGCAGTGCTAGAGATGACAGGACGTCCCCGGCCCAGCCCCAGCATTTT,TRBJ1-5,NA,NA,TRBV20-1
CASSPDPGGAGIYNEQFF,TGTGCCAGCAGCCCCGACCCTGGGGGAGCGGGGATTTACAATGAGCAGTTCTTC,TRBJ2-1,TRBD2,NA,TRBV3-1
CASSSTSGGQFF,TGTGCCAGCAGCTCTACTAGCGGGGGGCAGTTCTTC,TRBJ2-1,TRBD2,once,TRBV5-6
CASSLGGGPLDEQYF,TGTGCCAGCAGCCTCGGTGGTGGACCTCTTGACGAGCAGTACTTC,TRBJ2-7,NA,NA,TRBV3-1
CASSGPGLASRETQYF,TGTGCCAGCAGCGGACCGGGACTAGCGAGCCGGGAGACCCAGTACTTC,TRBJ2-5,TRBD2,NA,TRBV7-2
CASKGPTAGEQFF,TGTGCCAGCAAAGGCCCGACGGCCGGTGAGCAGTTCTTC,TRBJ2-1,NA,NA,TRBV25-1
CASSLGRPGYTF,TGTGCCAGCAGTCTGGGACGGCCGGGCTACACCTTC,TRBJ1-2,NA,NA,TRBV12-3/TRBV12-4
CASSYLGTEAFF,TGTGCCAGCAGTTACCTGGGAACTGAAGCTTTCTTT,TRBJ1-1,NA,NA,TRBV6-2/TRBV6-3
CASSSQGQGRDGYTF,TGTGCCAGTAGCTCTCAAGGACAGGGCCGGGATGGCTACACCTTC,TRBJ1-2,TRBD1,NA,TRBV19
CASRWGETQYF,TGTGCCAGTAGATGGGGCGAGACCCAGTACTTC,TRBJ2-5,NA,NA,TRBV19
CSVRQGAPYNEQFF,TGCAGCGTCCGACAGGGGGCCCCCTACAATGAGCAGTTCTTC,TRBJ2-1,TRBD1,NA,TRBV29-1
CASSQDRAGGPATEAFF,TGCGCCAGCAGCCAAGATAGAGCCGGGGGCCCCGCCACTGAAGCTTTCTTT,TRBJ1-1,NA,NA,TRBV4-3
CSASKGGEETQYF,TGCAGTGCTAGTAAGGGAGGAGAAGAGACCCAGTACTTC,TRBJ2-5,NA,NA,TRBV20-1
CASSTGTVYNEQFF,TGTGCCAGCAGCACCGGAACAGTCTACAATGAGCAGTTCTTC,TRBJ2-1,NA,NA,TRBV9
CAWNPGQGAGDTQYF,TGTGCCTGGAACCCGGGACAGGGGGCGGGAGATACGCAGTATTTT,TRBJ2-3,TRBD1,NA,TRBV30
CASSITGRLQANYGYTF,TGTGCCAGTAGTATAACAGGCAGACTTCAAGCTAACTATGGCTACACCTTC,TRBJ1-2,NA,NA,TRBV19
CASSDRTDLILEAFF,TGTGCCAGCAGCGATAGGACAGACCTCATCCTTGAAGCTTTCTTT,TRBJ1-1,NA,NA,TRBV7-9
CVTGPQATGELFF,TGCGTTACCGGGCCCCAGGCCACCGGGGAGCTGTTTTTT,TRBJ2-2,NA,NA,TRBV20-1
CASSFGVGGENTEAFF,TGCGCCAGCAGCTTTGGGGTAGGGGGCGAGAACACTGAAGCTTTCTTT,TRBJ1-1,TRBD1,NA,TRBV5-1
CATSAQGSLRAFF,TGTGCCACCAGCGCGCAGGGTTCGTTGAGAGCTTTCTTT,TRBJ1-1,NA,NA,TRBV15
CSARDSGGIWDNEQFF,TGCAGTGCTAGAGATTCAGGGGGGATTTGGGACAATGAGCAGTTCTTC,TRBJ2-1,NA,NA,TRBV20-1
CAWRGAGGTDTQYF,TGTGCCTGGAGAGGGGCAGGGGGCACAGATACGCAGTATTTT,TRBJ2-3,NA,NA,TRBV30
CASSPGWAQYF,TGTGCCAGCAGTCCCGGGTGGGCCCAGTACTTC,TRBJ2-5,NA,NA,TRBV6-5
CASSEGNGRGGDTQYF,TGTGCCAGCAGTGAAGGCAACGGGAGAGGGGGTGATACGCAGTATTTT,TRBJ2-3,NA,NA,TRBV6-1
CASGPRGGDEQYF,TGTGCTAGTGGTCCCAGGGGCGGTGACGAGCAGTACTTC,TRBJ2-7,NA,NA,TRBV12-5
CSVEGTPNGYTF,TGCAGCGTAGAGGGGACACCCAATGGCTACACCTTC,TRBJ1-2,NA,NA,TRBV29-1
CSAQGQGSPLHF,TGCAGTGCCCAGGGCCAAGGTTCACCCCTCCACTTT,TRBJ1-6,NA,NA,TRBV20-1
CSARDLGQEQYF,TGCAGTGCTAGAGATCTGGGCCAAGAGCAGTATTTT,TRBJ2-3,NA,once,TRBV20-1